These T cell receptor beta chains were read from a single sample in a study of cytomegalovirus exposure and HLA in healthy donors. TCRdb keeps only in-frame clones here, not all; method: immunoSEQ multiplex PCR. The sample includes around 150,000 clones, 75% to 85% of them seen just once. Sequenced input: PBMCs. These receptor sequences come from a woman in her late teens or twenties in good health and CMV-seronegative. CDR3s include the opening cysteine and the closing phenylalanine or tryptophan. Each record gives: J gene, V gene, D gene, CDR3 protein. The D gene is left open where the match is weak.

TRBJ1-1 TRBV28 . CASSLADRYKTEAFF
TRBJ1-3 TRBV7-9 . CASSLGQSSGNTIYF
TRBJ2-1 TRBV4-2 TRBD2 CASSQDPSGGGWQFF
TRBJ2-7 TRBV11-2 . CASSSSLVEQYF
TRBJ2-6 TRBV6-1 . CASSEPGLGANVLTF
TRBJ1-3 TRBV4-1 . CASSPGLLGNTIYF
TRBJ1-4 TRBV7-9 . CASSGQRRRTNEKLFF
TRBJ2-7 TRBV6-1 TRBD1 CASSAWTGLAYEQYF
TRBJ1-5 TRBV7-8 TRBD1 CASSLVWDRVNGQPQHF
TRBJ2-1 TRBV29-1 . CSVATQGRSYNEQFF
TRBJ1-1 TRBV5-1 . CASSLSGGAFFPMNTEAFF
TRBJ2-5 TRBV10-3 . CAISARQGRETQYF
TRBJ1-4 TRBV7-9 TRBD1 CASSFLTGPNEKLFF
TRBJ2-7 TRBV7-9 TRBD1 CASSFGQGIRPNSYEQYF
TRBJ2-2 TRBV18 . CASSPGENTGELFF
TRBJ2-7 TRBV18 . CASSRQQVKETPYEQYF
TRBJ1-2 TRBV5-1 . CASSLEGQGRGYTF
TRBJ1-1 TRBV5-1 . CASSWGPGNTEAFF